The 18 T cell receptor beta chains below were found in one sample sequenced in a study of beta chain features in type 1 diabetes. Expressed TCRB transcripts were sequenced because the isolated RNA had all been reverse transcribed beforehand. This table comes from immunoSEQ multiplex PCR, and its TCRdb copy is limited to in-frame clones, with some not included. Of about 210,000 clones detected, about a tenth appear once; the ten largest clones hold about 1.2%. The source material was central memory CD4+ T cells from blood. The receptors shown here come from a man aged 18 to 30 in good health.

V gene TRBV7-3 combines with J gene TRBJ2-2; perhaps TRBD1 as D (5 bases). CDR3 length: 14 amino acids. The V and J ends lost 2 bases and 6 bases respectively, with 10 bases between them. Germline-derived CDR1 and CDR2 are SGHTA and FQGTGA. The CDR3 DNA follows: TGTGCCAGCAGCTTAGGCAGGGTAGCCGGGGAGCTGTTTTTT. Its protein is CASSLGRVAGELFF.

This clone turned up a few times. CDR3 in DNA: TGTGCCACCCTTCCGGAGGGACAGGGCTACAATGAGCAGTTCTTC. Residues: CATLPEGQGYNEQFF. This chain links TRBV19 with TRBJ2-1; TRBD1 aligns across 9 bases. Germline CDR1 is LNHDA and CDR2 is SQIVND (reference sequence). The CDR3 totals 15 residues. With 10 bases clipped from V and 3 bases from J, the junction kept 10 bases outside the gene matches.

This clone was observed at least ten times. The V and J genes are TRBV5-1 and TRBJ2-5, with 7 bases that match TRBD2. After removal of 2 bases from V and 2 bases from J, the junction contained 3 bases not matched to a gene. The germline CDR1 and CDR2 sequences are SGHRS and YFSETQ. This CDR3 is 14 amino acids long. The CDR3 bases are TGCGCCAGCAGCTTAATGGGAGGGCAAGAGACCCAGTACTTC. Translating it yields CASSLMGGQETQYF.

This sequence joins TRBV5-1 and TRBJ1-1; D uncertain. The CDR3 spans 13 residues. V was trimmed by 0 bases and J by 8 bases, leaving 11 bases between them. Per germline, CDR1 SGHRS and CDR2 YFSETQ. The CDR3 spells CASSLDLRNEAFF. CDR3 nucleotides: TGCGCCAGCAGCTTGGATCTTAGGAACGAAGCTTTCTTT. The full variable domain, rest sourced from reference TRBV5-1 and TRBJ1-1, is KAGVTQTPRYLIKTRGQQVTLSCSPISGHRSVSWYQQTPGQGLQFLFEYFSETQRNKGNFPGRFSGRQFSNSRSEMNVSTLELGDSALYLCASSLDLRNEAFFGQGTRLTVV.

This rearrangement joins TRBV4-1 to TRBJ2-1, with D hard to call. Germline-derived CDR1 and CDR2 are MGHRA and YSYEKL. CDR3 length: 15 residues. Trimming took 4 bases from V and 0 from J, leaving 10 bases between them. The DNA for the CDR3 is TGCGCCAGCAGCCCTTTTTGGGGCTCCTACAATGAGCAGTTCTTC. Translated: CASSPFWGSYNEQFF.

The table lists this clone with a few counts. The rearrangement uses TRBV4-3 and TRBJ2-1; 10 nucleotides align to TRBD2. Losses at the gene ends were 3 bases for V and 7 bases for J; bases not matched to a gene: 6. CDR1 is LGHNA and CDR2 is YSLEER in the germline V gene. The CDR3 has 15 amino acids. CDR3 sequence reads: CASSHGLAGENEQFF. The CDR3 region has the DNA TGCGCCAGCAGCCATGGGCTAGCGGGAGAAAATGAGCAGTTCTTC.

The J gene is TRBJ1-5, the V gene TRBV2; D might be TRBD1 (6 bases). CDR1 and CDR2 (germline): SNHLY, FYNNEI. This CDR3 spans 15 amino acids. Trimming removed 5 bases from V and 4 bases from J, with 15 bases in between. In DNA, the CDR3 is TGTGCCAGCAGTTCCGGACAGCTGGGTAATCAGCCCCAGCATTTT. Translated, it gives CASSSGQLGNQPQHF.

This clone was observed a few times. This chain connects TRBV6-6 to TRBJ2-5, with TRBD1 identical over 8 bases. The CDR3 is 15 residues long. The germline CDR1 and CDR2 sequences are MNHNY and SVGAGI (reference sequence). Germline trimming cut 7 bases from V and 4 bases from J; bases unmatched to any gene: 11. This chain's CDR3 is CASISPGQGIETQYF. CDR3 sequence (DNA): TGTGCCAGCATATCCCCCGGACAGGGCATAGAGACCCAGTACTTC.

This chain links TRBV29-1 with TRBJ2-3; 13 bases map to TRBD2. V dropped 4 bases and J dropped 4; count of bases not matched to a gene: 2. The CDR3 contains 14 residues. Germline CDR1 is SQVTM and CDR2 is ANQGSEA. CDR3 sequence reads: CSVGTSGSADTQYF. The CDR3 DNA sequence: TGCAGCGTTGGGACTAGCGGGAGCGCAGATACGCAGTATTTT.

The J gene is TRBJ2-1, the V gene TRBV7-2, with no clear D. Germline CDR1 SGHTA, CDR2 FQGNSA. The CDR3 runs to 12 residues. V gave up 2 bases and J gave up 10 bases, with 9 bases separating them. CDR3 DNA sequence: TGTGCCAGCAGCTTATCTAAACGGGAGCAGTTCTTC. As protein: CASSLSKREQFF.

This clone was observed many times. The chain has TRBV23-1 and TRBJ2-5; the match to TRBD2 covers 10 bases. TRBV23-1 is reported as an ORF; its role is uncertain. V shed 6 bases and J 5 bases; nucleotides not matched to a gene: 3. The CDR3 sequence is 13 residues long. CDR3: CASSLAGAETQYF. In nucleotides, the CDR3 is TGCGCCAGCAGCCTAGCGGGAGCGGAGACCCAGTACTTC.

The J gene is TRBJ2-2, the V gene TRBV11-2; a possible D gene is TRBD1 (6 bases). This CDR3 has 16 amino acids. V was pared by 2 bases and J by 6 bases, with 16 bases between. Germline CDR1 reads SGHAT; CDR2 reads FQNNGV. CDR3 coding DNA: TGTGCCAGCAGCTTAAAGATGGACAGCGTCGCCGGGGAGCTGTTTTTT. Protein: CASSLKMDSVAGELFF.

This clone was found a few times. The CDR3 coding sequence is TGTGCCAGCTCACCACTCGGCGGATCCTACGAGCAGTACTTC. This sequence encodes CASSPLGGSYEQYF. V usage is TRBV18 and J usage is TRBJ2-7; D not certain. Per germline, CDR1 KGHSH and CDR2 LQKENI. CDR3 length equals 14 residues. V was shortened by 1 base and J by 1 base, with 8 bases between the two germline ends.

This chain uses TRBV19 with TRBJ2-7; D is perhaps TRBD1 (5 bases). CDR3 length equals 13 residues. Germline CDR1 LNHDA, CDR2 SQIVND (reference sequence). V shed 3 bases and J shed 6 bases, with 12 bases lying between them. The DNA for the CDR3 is TGTGCCAGTAGTATTCGACCAGGGCCCGAGCAGTACTTC. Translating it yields CASSIRPGPEQYF.

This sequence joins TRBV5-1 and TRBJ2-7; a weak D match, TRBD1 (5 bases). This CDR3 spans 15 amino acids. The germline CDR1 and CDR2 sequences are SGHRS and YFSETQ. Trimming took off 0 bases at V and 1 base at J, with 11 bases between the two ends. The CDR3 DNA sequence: TGCGCCAGCAGCTTGGCTCCTCAGGGATCCTACGAGCAGTACTTC. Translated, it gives CASSLAPQGSYEQYF.

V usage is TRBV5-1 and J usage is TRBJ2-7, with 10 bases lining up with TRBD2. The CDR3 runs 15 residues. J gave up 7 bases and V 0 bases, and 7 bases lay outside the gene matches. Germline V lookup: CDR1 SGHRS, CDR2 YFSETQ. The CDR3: CASSLDPGLALEQYF. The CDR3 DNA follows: TGCGCCAGCAGCTTGGACCCGGGACTAGCGCTTGAGCAGTACTTC.

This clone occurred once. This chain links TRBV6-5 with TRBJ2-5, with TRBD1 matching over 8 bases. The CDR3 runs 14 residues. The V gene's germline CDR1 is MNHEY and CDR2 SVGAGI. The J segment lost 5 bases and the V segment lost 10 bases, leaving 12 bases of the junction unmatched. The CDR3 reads CAIRGETGEETQYF. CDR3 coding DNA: TGTGCCATCAGGGGAGAGACAGGGGAGGAGACCCAGTACTTC.

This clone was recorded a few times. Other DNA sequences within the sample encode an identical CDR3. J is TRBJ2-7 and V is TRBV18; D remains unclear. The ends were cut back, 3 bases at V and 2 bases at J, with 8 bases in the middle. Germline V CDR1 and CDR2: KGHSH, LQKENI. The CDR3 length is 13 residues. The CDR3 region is CASSPPGPYEQYF. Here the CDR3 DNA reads TGTGCCAGCTCACCGCCGGGCCCCTACGAGCAGTACTTC.